These 32 T cell receptor beta chains originate from one sample sequenced in a study of lymphopenia after photon versus proton radiotherapy. Some clones are missing from TCRdb's copy, which holds only in-frame ones; the method was immunoSEQ multiplex PCR. The table records about 50,000 clones, roughly 90% of them present only once. The starting material was peripheral blood, obtained from a patient treated with photon-based radiotherapy. Every receptor here comes from a woman aged 40 to 49 with cholangiocarcinoma.

The table lists this clone with a count of one. V gene TRBV4-1 combines with J gene TRBJ1-1; perhaps TRBD1 as D (5 bases). The V and J ends lost 4 bases and 3 bases respectively, with 12 bases between them. This CDR3 has 14 residues. The germline CDR1 and CDR2 sequences are MGHRA and YSYEKL. The CDR3 loop reads CASSPRLQDTEAFF. For the CDR3, the DNA is TGCGCCAGCAGCCCAAGACTACAGGACACTGAAGCTTTCTTT.

This chain uses TRBV5-8 with TRBJ1-3, with a weak D call TRBD1 (5 bases). From germline, CDR1 is SGHTS and CDR2 YDEGEE. The V end lost 0 bases, the J end lost 1 base, and 11 bases lay between the germline ends. This CDR3 region has 16 residues. Here the CDR3 reads CASSLGTLRSGNTIYF. In DNA, the CDR3 is TGTGCCAGCAGCTTGGGGACACTCCGGTCTGGAAACACCATATATTTT.

The count of this clone is one. V is TRBV19 and J is TRBJ1-2, with D perhaps TRBD1 (5 bases). V shed 4 bases and J shed 4 bases, with 19 bases lying between them. The CDR3 length is 16 residues. The germline CDR1 and CDR2 sequences are LNHDA and SQIVND (reference sequence). Here the CDR3 reads CASSTLGTTAPYGYTF. CDR3 in DNA: TGTGCCAGTAGTACTCTGGGGACTACAGCACCCTATGGCTACACCTTC.

The chain recombines TRBV9 with TRBJ2-7, with D possibly matching TRBD2 (6 bases). The germline V gene has CDR1 SGDLS and CDR2 YYNGEE. Trimming left V 2 bases short and J 3 bases short, with 12 bases between. The length of the CDR3 is 14 residues. CDR3 residues: CASSVGGFDYEQYF. As DNA, the CDR3 is TGTGCCAGCAGCGTGGGGGGTTTCGACTACGAGCAGTACTTC.

V usage is TRBV5-1 and J usage is TRBJ2-1; 8 nucleotides agree with TRBD1. The V segment lost 4 bases and the J segment 2 bases; nucleotides outside the gene matches: 11. The germline V gene has CDR1 SGHRS and CDR2 YFSETQ. This CDR3 region has 17 residues. The CDR3 sequence: CASSPLGLRGPYNEQFF. Here the CDR3 DNA reads TGCGCCAGCAGCCCCCTTGGGCTCAGGGGGCCCTACAATGAGCAGTTCTTC.

The rearrangement joins TRBV19 to TRBJ2-1, with D possibly being TRBD2 (5 bases). The length of the CDR3 is 16 residues. V was trimmed by 5 bases and J by 7 bases, leaving 21 bases between them. Germline V gene sequence: CDR1 LNHDA, CDR2 SQIVND (reference sequence). Written as DNA, the CDR3 is TGTGCCAGTAGTGAGGGCAGGACGCCTCCACGGAATGAGCAGTTCTTC. This codes for CASSEGRTPPRNEQFF. Full variable domain (remainder filled in from reference TRBV19 and TRBJ2-1): DGGITQSPKYLFRKEGQNVTLSCEQNLNHDAMYWYRQDPGQGLRLIYYSQIVNDFQKGDIAEGYSVSREKKESFPLTVTSAQKNPTAFYLCASSEGRTPPRNEQFFGPGTRLTVL.

This clone has just a few counts. The chain carries TRBV14 and TRBJ2-2, with no clear D. The CDR3 length is 14 residues. Germline V gene data show CDR1 as SGHDN and CDR2 as FVKESK. V lost 0 bases and J lost 5, with 7 bases in between. The chain's CDR3 is CASSQDIGTGELFF. CDR3 in DNA: TGTGCCAGCAGCCAAGATATCGGAACCGGGGAGCTGTTTTTT.

The chain employs TRBV5-1 and TRBJ2-3, with TRBD2 matching 12 bases. This CDR3 region has 17 residues. Germline values: CDR1 SGHRS, CDR2 YFSETQ. The J segment lost 3 bases and the V segment lost 0 bases, leaving 5 bases of the junction unmatched. This chain's CDR3 is CASSLVVGTSGTDTQYF. The CDR3 DNA follows: TGCGCCAGCAGCTTGGTCGTCGGGACTAGCGGGACAGATACGCAGTATTTT.

V usage is TRBV4-3 and J usage is TRBJ2-1, with unresolved D. Trimming removed 0 bases from V and 7 bases from J, with 4 bases in between. The CDR3 spans 12 residues. CDR1 and CDR2 from the germline V gene are LGHNA and YSLEER. Here the CDR3 reads CASSQDWNEQFF. The CDR3, as DNA: TGCGCCAGCAGCCAAGATTGGAATGAGCAGTTCTTC.

V is TRBV14 and J is TRBJ1-1, with D hard to call. This CDR3 has 14 residues. V was clipped by 0 bases and J by 5 bases, with 10 bases between them. Germline CDR1 reads SGHDN; CDR2 reads FVKESK. DNA for the CDR3: TGTGCCAGCAGCCAAGAGATAGTGGGGACTGAAGCTTTCTTT. It yields the protein CASSQEIVGTEAFF.

V usage is TRBV30 and J usage is TRBJ2-5; possibly TRBD2 for D (5 bases). Germline CDR1 and CDR2: GTSNPN and SVGIG (reference sequence). Deletions cut 2 bases from V and 2 bases from J, with 9 bases between. The CDR3 covers 13 residues. The CDR3 here is CAWSYGLQETQYF. Written as DNA, the CDR3 is TGTGCCTGGAGTTACGGACTTCAAGAGACCCAGTACTTC.

Points on this clone: The DNA is left out, because the CDR3 cannot be placed on it with certainty; the CDR3 is given as TCRdb lists it. V and J are TRBV7-9 and TRBJ1-4; the D call TRBD1 from the table was never checked on the DNA. CDR1 and CDR2 (germline): SEHNR, FQNEAQ (reference sequence). The CDR3 adds up to 15 amino acids, both ends counted. The CDR3 sequence is CASSSSGQSNEKLFF.

The CDR3, as DNA: TGTGCCAGCTACAGGACAGCCTATGGCTACACCTTC. This encodes CASYRTAYGYTF. The chain recombines TRBV9 with TRBJ1-2, with D tentatively TRBD1 (6 bases). Germline V gene lookup returns CDR1 SGDLS and CDR2 YYNGEE. Trimming pared 7 bases from V and 4 bases from J, leaving 11 bases between. The CDR3 totals 12 residues.

The gene calls are TRBV5-1 and TRBJ1-2; 8 bases fit TRBD1. The CDR3 length is 15 residues. The J segment lost 5 bases and the V segment lost 0 bases, leaving 6 bases of the junction unmatched. Germline V gene data show CDR1 as SGHRS and CDR2 as YFSETQ. CDR3 DNA: TGCGCCAGCAGCTTGGAGTGGGGACAGGCTTATGGCTACACCTTC. Translation gives CASSLEWGQAYGYTF.

The gene calls are TRBV28 and TRBJ2-1; D not resolved. The V gene lost 2 bases and the J gene lost 7 bases, with 18 bases spanning the gap. The CDR3 is 16 residues long. Germline loops: CDR1 MDHEN, CDR2 SYDVKM. The CDR3, as DNA: TGTGCCAGCAGTTTAATCGGTGTGGCAAAAAGTAATGAGCAGTTCTTC. Translation: CASSLIGVAKSNEQFF.

V usage is TRBV28 and J usage is TRBJ2-5, with 12 bases fitting TRBD1. Germline V gene lookup returns CDR1 MDHEN and CDR2 SYDVKM. This CDR3 is built from 18 residues. After removal of 6 bases from V and 1 base from J, the junction contained 12 bases not matched to a gene. The CDR3 sequence: CASSPWVGQGAFQETQYF. In DNA, the CDR3 is TGTGCCAGCAGCCCCTGGGTGGGACAGGGGGCTTTCCAAGAGACCCAGTACTTC.

V gene TRBV28 combines with J gene TRBJ2-7, with D unclear. This CDR3 spans 16 amino acids. Germline assignment: CDR1 MDHEN and CDR2 SYDVKM. Trimming shortened V by 2 bases and J by 5 bases, and 19 bases separated the two germline ends. The chain's CDR3 is CASSLNRIGSRNEQYF. CDR3 DNA: TGTGCCAGCAGTTTAAATCGGATCGGTTCGCGGAACGAGCAGTACTTC.

CDR3 amino acids: CASSHINLVSTDTQYF. As DNA, the CDR3 is TGCGCCAGCAGCCATATTAACTTGGTGAGCACAGATACGCAGTATTTT. V gene TRBV4-1 combines with J gene TRBJ2-3; D gene uncertain. Germline CDR1 MGHRA, CDR2 YSYEKL. This CDR3 spans 16 amino acids. V lost 3 bases, J lost 0 bases, and 13 bases lay in between.

The rearrangement links TRBV5-8 to TRBJ2-1, with D uncertain. The germline V and J ends were trimmed by 0 bases and 5 bases, with 12 bases remaining between them. Germline CDR1 SGHTS, CDR2 YDEGEE. The CDR3 has 15 residues. DNA of the CDR3: TGTGCCAGCAGCTTGGGTGCCAGAAAACACAATGAGCAGTTCTTC. This codes for CASSLGARKHNEQFF.

The CDR3 reads CASSHPGQGDYEQYF. In DNA form, the CDR3 reads TGCGCCAGCAGTCACCCGGGACAGGGGGACTACGAGCAGTACTTC. The gene calls are TRBV23-1 and TRBJ2-7; the match to TRBD1 covers 11 bases. TRBV23-1 has ORF status, its function being uncertain. The CDR3 extends over 15 amino acids. With 3 bases clipped from V and 3 bases from J, the junction kept 4 bases outside the gene matches.

V and J are TRBV7-2 and TRBJ1-2, with 7 bases matching TRBD1. V shed 5 bases and J 0 bases; nucleotides not matched to a gene: 6. Per the germline V gene, CDR1 is SGHTA and CDR2 is FQGNSA. This CDR3 has 15 amino acids. Written as DNA, the CDR3 is TGTGCCAGCAGCATCCGACAGGGAACTAACTATGGCTACACCTTC. Translated, it gives CASSIRQGTNYGYTF.

The chain joins TRBV28 to TRBJ1-2, with a tentative D call TRBD1 (6 bases). CDR1 and CDR2 (germline): MDHEN, SYDVKM. V was trimmed by 10 bases and J by 3 bases, leaving 15 bases between them. The CDR3 runs 13 residues. The CDR3 bases are TGTGCCACTCAGGGGATGAGGTACTATGGCTACACCTTC. As protein: CATQGMRYYGYTF.

The chain uses TRBV9 and TRBJ1-1; D uncertain. Germline V gene lookup returns CDR1 SGDLS and CDR2 YYNGEE. The V and J ends lost 0 bases and 0 bases respectively, with 3 bases between them. This CDR3 contains 13 residues. The CDR3 coding sequence is TGTGCCAGCAGCGTAGAACTGAACACTGAAGCTTTCTTT. Translated: CASSVELNTEAFF. Full variable domain (remainder filled in from reference TRBV9 and TRBJ1-1): DSGVTQTPKHLITATGQRVTLRCSPRSGDLSVYWYQQSLDQGLQFLIQYYNGEERAKGNILERFSAQQFPDLHSELNLSSLELGDSALYFCASSVELNTEAFFGQGTRLTVV.

This chain joins TRBV11-3 and TRBJ2-2, with a tentative D call TRBD2 (5 bases). This CDR3 comprises 18 residues. V lost 5 bases, J lost 1 base, and 20 bases lay in between. Germline V lookup: CDR1 SGHNT, CDR2 YENEEA. CDR3 residues: CASSPSFYGLKNTGELFF. Here the CDR3 DNA reads TGTGCCAGCAGCCCCTCCTTTTACGGACTCAAGAACACCGGGGAGCTGTTTTTT.

CDR3 DNA sequence: TGTGCCAGCAGCCAACGGGGCATCTACGAGCAGTACTTC. Protein product: CASSQRGIYEQYF. This chain joins TRBV14 and TRBJ2-7; D assignment may be TRBD1 or TRBD2 (5 bases each). CDR3 length equals 13 residues. The V end lost 2 bases, the J end lost 3 bases, and 8 bases lay between the germline ends. The germline V gene encodes CDR1 SGHDN and CDR2 FVKESK.

The chain uses TRBV5-1 and TRBJ1-1, with TRBD1 matching over 8 bases. The CDR3 loop spans 17 amino acids. V shed 0 bases, J shed 5 bases, and the junction held 12 bases outside the gene matches. Germline V gene sequence: CDR1 SGHRS, CDR2 YFSETQ. The CDR3 is CASSLVGLGTGRTEAFF. In DNA, the CDR3 is TGCGCCAGCAGCTTGGTGGGGCTTGGGACAGGCAGGACTGAAGCTTTCTTT.

The chain couples TRBV5-4 to TRBJ1-6, with 8 bases identical to TRBD1. Germline V CDR1 and CDR2: SGHNT, YYREEE (reference sequence). V was clipped by 4 bases and J by 6 bases; unmatched bases: 3. The CDR3 loop spans 14 amino acids. CDR3 sequence reads: CASSPDRGNSPLHF. In DNA form, the CDR3 reads TGTGCCAGCAGCCCCGACAGGGGTAATTCACCCCTCCACTTT. Variable domain in full (rest from reference TRBV5-4 and TRBJ1-6): ETGVTQSPTHLIKTRGQQVTLRCSSQSGHNTVSWYQQALGQGPQFIFQYYREEENGRGNFPPRFSGLQFPNYSSELNVNALELDDSALYLCASSPDRGNSPLHFGNGTRLTVT.

CDR3 region: CASSVGSRTSGGIETQYF. Here the CDR3 DNA reads TGTGCCAGCAGCGTAGGGAGTAGGACTAGCGGGGGGATCGAGACCCAGTACTTC. The chain joins TRBV9 to TRBJ2-5; 14 nucleotides match TRBD2. The junction had 9 bases not matched to a gene; V was cut back by 0 bases and J by 5 bases. Germline loops: CDR1 SGDLS, CDR2 YYNGEE. The length of the CDR3 is 18 residues.

The chain recombines TRBV4-2 with TRBJ2-3, with 7 bases matching TRBD2. Per germline, CDR1 LGHNA and CDR2 YNFKEQ. CDR3 length: 17 residues. With V trimmed by 4 bases and J by 0 bases, 10 bases remained unmatched. The CDR3 sequence is CASSPASLAASTDTQYF. In nucleotides, the CDR3 is TGTGCCAGCAGCCCGGCCTCCCTAGCGGCTAGCACAGATACGCAGTATTTT.

The rearrangement links TRBV5-4 to TRBJ1-1; D not certain. The CDR3 sequence is 13 residues long. V lost 3 bases and J 4 bases, leaving 10 bases between the germline ends. Germline CDR1 and CDR2: SGHNT and YYREEE (reference sequence). The CDR3 DNA is TGTGCCAGCAGCTCCGGACGCGGCACTGAAGCTTTCTTT. Amino acid sequence: CASSSGRGTEAFF.

J is TRBJ2-7 and V is TRBV6-6; D perhaps matches TRBD1 (6 bases). With 6 bases removed from V and 3 bases from J, the gap between germline ends came to 15 bases. Germline lookup yields CDR1 MNHNY and CDR2 SVGAGI (reference sequence). The CDR3 is 14 residues long. The CDR3 sequence is CASRKGGPLYEQYF. CDR3 DNA sequence: TGTGCCAGCAGGAAAGGGGGTCCCCTCTACGAGCAGTACTTC.

CDR3 nucleotides: TGTGCCAGCAGCTCGGGACTAGCGGGAGTCAATGAGCAGTTCTTC. It is translated as CASSSGLAGVNEQFF. The chain is built from TRBV7-3 and TRBJ2-1; 14 positions match TRBD2. The CDR3 length is 15 residues. Germline V gives CDR1 SGHTA, CDR2 FQGTGA. J lost 6 bases, V lost 4 bases, and 2 bases had no gene match.